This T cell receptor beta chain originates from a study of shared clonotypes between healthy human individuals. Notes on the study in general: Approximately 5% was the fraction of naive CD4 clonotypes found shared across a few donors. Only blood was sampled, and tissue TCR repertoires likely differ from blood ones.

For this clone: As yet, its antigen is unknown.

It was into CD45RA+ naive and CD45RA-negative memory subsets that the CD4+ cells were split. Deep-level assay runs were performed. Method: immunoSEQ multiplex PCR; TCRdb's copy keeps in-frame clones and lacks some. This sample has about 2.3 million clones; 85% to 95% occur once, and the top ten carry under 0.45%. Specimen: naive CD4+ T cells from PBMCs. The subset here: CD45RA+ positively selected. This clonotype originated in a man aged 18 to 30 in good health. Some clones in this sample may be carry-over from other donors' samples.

CDR3: CASSTPGLAGGYTDTQYF. The CDR3 nucleotides are TGTGCCAGTAGTACGCCGGGACTAGCGGGAGGCTACACAGATACGCAGTATTTT. V gene TRBV19 combines with J gene TRBJ2-3; TRBD2 aligns across 15 bases. CDR1 is LNHDA, CDR2 SQIVND, per germline (reference sequence). After removal of 4 bases from V and 2 bases from J, the junction contained 7 bases not matched to a gene. The CDR3 loop spans 18 amino acids.